This TCR beta chain was captured in a study of shared clonotypes between healthy human individuals. Study-level points and caveats: An expected dependence of interdonor clonotype sharing on sequencing depth was noted.

This clone showed up just once. Antigen specificity is unknown. Sequencing on ten immunoSEQ deep assay plates was performed for unsorted PBMC DNA. Assay used: immunoSEQ multiplex PCR; TCRdb lists only in-frame clones, some missing. The sample shows fewer than 550,000 clones, approximately 79% of them seen only once. HIV-negative, healthy adults without recent acute infections or vaccinations were the donors. Adult Caucasians living in Nashville, Tennessee made up all of the donors. The CDR3 covers 16 residues. The V end lost 0 bases, the J end lost 5 bases, and 17 bases lay between the germline ends. Germline V gene data show CDR1 as SGHRS and CDR2 as YFSETQ.

V and J are TRBV5-1 and TRBJ2-5; D uncertain. The source material was PBMCs. The sequence derives from a woman aged 40 to 50 in good health. Some clones in this sample may be carry-over from other donors' samples. CDR3 DNA sequence: TGCGCCAGCAGCTTGGCCGGCTACCGGCTCGATGAGACCCAGTACTTC. It yields the protein CASSLAGYRLDETQYF.